Presented here are 27 T cell receptor beta chains from one specimen sequenced in a study of identifying expanded T cells in peripheral blood. Repertoires were generated with immunoSEQ multiplex PCR, while TCRdb's copy carries only in-frame clones and drops some. Found here are about 100,000 clones, approximately 89% of them singletons; the top ten hold less than 7%. Sequencing was done on a sample of blood. These receptors were taken from a person aged 18 to 75 in good health.

The chain couples TRBV30 to TRBJ2-6; TRBD2 aligns across 7 bases. From germline, CDR1 is GTSNPN and CDR2 SVGIG (reference sequence). Trimming removed 4 bases from V and 0 bases from J; junction bases left unmatched: 0. CDR3 length equals 14 residues. DNA of the CDR3: TGTGCCTGGACGGGGGGCTCTGGGGCCAACGTCCTGACTTTC. It is translated as CAWTGGSGANVLTF.

The rearrangement joins TRBV7-9 to TRBJ2-1; D call uncertain. V was pared by 5 bases and J by 8 bases, with 16 bases between. The CDR3 contains 14 residues. Germline CDR1 and CDR2: SEHNR and FQNEAQ (reference sequence). CDR3 DNA: TGTGCCAGCAGCCCCCGGGCCGCCGCCTATGAGCAGTTCTTC. Translation gives CASSPRAAAYEQFF.

This clone was seen repeatedly, ten times or more. The V and J genes are TRBV5-1 and TRBJ2-7; 8 bases are a match to TRBD1. This CDR3 has 13 residues. The V gene end was trimmed by 4 bases and the J gene end by 7 bases; junction bases not matched to a gene: 7. Germline lookup yields CDR1 SGHRS and CDR2 YFSETQ. The CDR3 loop is CASSPTGDREQYF. For the CDR3, the DNA is TGCGCCAGCAGCCCGACCGGGGACAGGGAGCAGTACTTC.

The chain is built from TRBV29-1 and TRBJ2-2; D not resolved. V lost 4 bases and J 5 bases, leaving 8 bases between the germline ends. Per the germline V gene, CDR1 is SQVTM and CDR2 is ANQGSEA. This CDR3 has 12 amino acids. As DNA, the CDR3 is TGCAGCGTTGGTCGGGTAACCGGGGAGCTGTTTTTT. Translation gives CSVGRVTGELFF.

This clone appeared a few times. CDR3 coding DNA: TGTGCCAGCTCACCCAGGGACAGGGGCTATGGCTACACCTTC. Translation gives CASSPRDRGYGYTF. This chain joins TRBV18 and TRBJ1-2; 10 bases agree with TRBD1. The CDR3 contains 14 residues. Germline V lookup: CDR1 KGHSH, CDR2 LQKENI. The J segment lost 4 bases and the V segment lost 3 bases, leaving 2 bases of the junction unmatched.

V and J are TRBV6-1 and TRBJ2-7; TRBD2 matches at 9 bases. The CDR3 runs 16 residues. Trimming cost V 1 base and J 5 bases; bases outside gene matches: 9. The germline V gene has CDR1 MNHNS and CDR2 SASEGT. CDR3 loop: CASSEGVGSGGHEQYF. The DNA for the CDR3 is TGTGCCAGCAGTGAAGGGGTGGGTAGCGGGGGCCACGAGCAGTACTTC.

The CDR3 DNA is TGTGCCTGGAGCCCAGGAGGAACCCATGGCTACACCTTC. The encoded protein is CAWSPGGTHGYTF. The chain employs TRBV30 and TRBJ1-2; D gene unclear. The V end lost 3 bases, the J end lost 6 bases, and 14 bases lay between the germline ends. This CDR3 comprises 13 residues. Germline CDR1 GTSNPN, CDR2 SVGIG (reference sequence).

This chain joins TRBV5-1 and TRBJ1-1; D remains ambiguous. Trimming removed 0 bases at V and 4 bases at J, with 10 bases between. CDR3 size: 14 residues. CDR1 SGHRS and CDR2 YFSETQ come from the germline V gene. The DNA of the CDR3 is TGCGCCAGCAGCTTGGGCGCCCAGGCCACTGAAGCTTTCTTT. Translated: CASSLGAQATEAFF.

The chain combines TRBV6-1 with TRBJ1-2, with D unclear. The CDR3 runs to 13 residues. Germline CDR1 is MNHNS and CDR2 is SASEGT. The V and J ends lost 2 bases and 4 bases respectively, with 8 bases between them. The CDR3 here is CASSEFRAYGYTF. DNA of the CDR3: TGTGCCAGCAGTGAATTTCGGGCCTATGGCTACACCTTC.

J is TRBJ1-5 and V is TRBV2; TRBD1 is a possible D gene (5 bases). The CDR3 is 14 amino acids. The V end was cut by 7 bases, the J end by 6 bases, with 16 bases between. CDR1 and CDR2 from the germline V gene are SNHLY and FYNNEI. CDR3 coding DNA: TGTGCCAGCACCACCACCGGGGGACGTCAGCCCCAGCATTTT. It codes for CASTTTGGRQPQHF. Filled out from reference TRBV2 and TRBJ1-5, the complete variable domain reads EPEVTQTPSHQVTQMGQEVILRCVPISNHLYFYWYRQILGQKVEFLVSFYNNEISEKSEIFDDQFSVERPDGSNFTLKIRSTKLEDSAMYFCASTTTGGRQPQHFGDGTRLSIL.

This chain uses TRBV10-3 with TRBJ1-3; D is perhaps TRBD1 (5 bases). With 7 bases removed from V and 1 base from J, the gap between germline ends came to 17 bases. Per germline, CDR1 ENHRY and CDR2 SYGVKD. The CDR3 is 16 residues long. CDR3 in DNA: TGTGCCATCATGGCCCGCGGGGGGGATTCTGGAAACACCATATATTTT. It encodes CAIMARGGDSGNTIYF.

J is TRBJ1-2 and V is TRBV5-6; perhaps TRBD1 as D (5 bases). The V end was cut by 2 bases, the J end by 3 bases, with 14 bases between. This CDR3 has 15 residues. Germline values: CDR1 SGHDT, CDR2 YYEEEE. CDR3 sequence (DNA): TGTGCCAGCAGCTTCTCGACAGAGGGTGACTATGGCTACACCTTC. This codes for CASSFSTEGDYGYTF.

The V gene is TRBV5-1, the J gene TRBJ2-1; D gene uncertain. In germline, CDR1 is SGHRS, CDR2 YFSETQ. The CDR3 runs to 16 residues. Trimming stripped 0 bases from V and 8 bases from J, with 18 bases between. The CDR3 loop is CASSLAHDKGIYEQFF. The CDR3 coding sequence is TGCGCCAGCAGCTTGGCCCACGACAAGGGAATATATGAGCAGTTCTTC.

This clone was detected once. V and J are TRBV9 and TRBJ2-1, with D tentatively TRBD2 (7 bases). The V gene lost 0 bases and the J gene lost 6 bases, with 19 bases spanning the gap. The germline gives CDR1 SGDLS, CDR2 YYNGEE. There are 17 residues in the CDR3. The CDR3 region is CASSVVGSGGGGNEQFF. The CDR3 region has the DNA TGTGCCAGCAGCGTAGTTGGTTCGGGAGGAGGGGGCAATGAGCAGTTCTTC.

The chain couples TRBV6-5 to TRBJ1-2; D call uncertain. The V end lost 2 bases, the J end lost 5 bases, and 18 bases lay between the germline ends. This CDR3 has 16 amino acids. The germline V gene encodes CDR1 MNHEY and CDR2 SVGAGI. CDR3 DNA: TGTGCCAGCAGTTACCGCGTAGGGAGTGCGCCTTATGGCTACACCTTC. Its protein is CASSYRVGSAPYGYTF.

The V and J genes are TRBV25-1 and TRBJ1-2, with D unclear. This CDR3 is 17 amino acids long. V was cut by 1 base and J by 0 bases, with 15 bases left in between. Germline V CDR1 and CDR2: MGHDK, SYGVNS. In nucleotides, the CDR3 is TGTGCCAGCAGTGAATCCCGCTTTGAGGGTTCTAACTATGGCTACACCTTC. It translates to CASSESRFEGSNYGYTF.

This clone occurred a few times. The V and J genes are TRBV5-1 and TRBJ1-2; no reliable D call. This CDR3 has 13 residues. The V end lost 3 bases, the J end lost 4 bases, and 10 bases lay between the germline ends. CDR1 is SGHRS and CDR2 is YFSETQ in the germline V gene. CDR3 sequence (DNA): TGCGCCAGCAGCTGGGAACGGATCTATGGCTACACCTTC. This gives the protein CASSWERIYGYTF.

This clone has only a few counts. The chain couples TRBV2 to TRBJ1-3; D remains unclear. This CDR3 region has 15 residues. Deletions cut 6 bases from V and 4 bases from J, with 16 bases between. From germline, CDR1 is SNHLY and CDR2 FYNNEI. The CDR3 region is CASSPRPPAGNTIYF. The CDR3 DNA sequence: TGTGCCAGCAGCCCTCGACCCCCGGCCGGAAACACCATATATTTT.

The chain has TRBV7-6 and TRBJ2-7, with 7 bases aligning to TRBD1. The germline gives CDR1 SGHVS, CDR2 FNYEAQ. The CDR3 consists of 14 residues. V lost 5 bases to trimming and J lost 4 bases; unmatched junction nucleotides: 8. CDR3 residues: CASSHGTEPYEQYF. As DNA, the CDR3 is TGTGCCAGCAGCCACGGGACAGAGCCTTACGAGCAGTACTTC.

The rearrangement uses TRBV5-6 and TRBJ2-3, with D maybe TRBD1 (5 bases). From germline, CDR1 is SGHDT and CDR2 YYEEEE. V was cut by 6 bases and J by 5 bases, with 13 bases left in between. The CDR3 is 13 residues long. This chain's CDR3 is CASTTGTLDTQYF. The DNA for the CDR3 is TGTGCCAGCACCACAGGAACTCTAGATACGCAGTATTTT.

In DNA, the CDR3 is TGTGCCAGCAGTGAAGCCCGGACAGGGTACACTGAAGCTTTCTTT. Translating gives CASSEARTGYTEAFF. The chain carries TRBV2 and TRBJ1-1, with 8 nucleotides matching TRBD1. With V trimmed by 0 bases and J by 3 bases, 3 bases remained unmatched. CDR3 length: 15 amino acids. Germline values: CDR1 SNHLY, CDR2 FYNNEI.

The CDR3 sequence: CASLRVGAADEAFF. CDR3 in DNA: TGTGCCAGTCTCCGGGTTGGGGCGGCAGATGAAGCTTTCTTT. V is TRBV5-6 and J is TRBJ1-1; TRBD1 is a possible D gene (5 bases). Germline CDR1 reads SGHDT; CDR2 reads YYEEEE. The germline V and J ends were trimmed by 8 bases and 7 bases, with 21 bases remaining between them. The CDR3 covers 14 residues.

This clone was recorded a few times. The chain links TRBV10-3 to TRBJ1-2, with D perhaps matching TRBD1 (5 bases). This CDR3 has 17 amino acids. Germline CDR1 ENHRY, CDR2 SYGVKD. V lost 5 bases and J lost 8, with 27 bases in between. The CDR3 nucleotides are TGTGCCATCAGTTTCCGTCCCCGGGACGGACCGAATAGAGGCTACACCTTC. Protein sequence: CAISFRPRDGPNRGYTF.

The chain is built from TRBV6-5 and TRBJ1-1; D might be TRBD1 (5 bases). The CDR3 is 14 amino acids. Germline values: CDR1 MNHEY, CDR2 SVGAGI. Deletions cut 2 bases from V and 4 bases from J, with 11 bases between. CDR3 sequence (DNA): TGTGCCAGCAGTTACATGGGACTGACCACTGAAGCTTTCTTT. This encodes CASSYMGLTTEAFF.

For this clone: A junction boundary mismatches the germline segment, possibly from a read error. The chain couples TRBV5-3 to TRBJ1-6; D is possibly TRBD1 (5 bases). TRBV5-3 falls under the ORF class, with uncertain function. There are 15 residues in the CDR3. In nucleotides, the CDR3 is TGTGCCAGCAGCTTGAGGGGCGGGATGAATTCACCCCTCCACTTT. This translates into CASSLRGGMNSPLHF.

This rearrangement joins TRBV11-2 to TRBJ2-1; no firm D call. Trimming cost V 4 bases and J 0 bases, with 13 bases left between them. Germline V gene sequence: CDR1 SGHAT, CDR2 FQNNGV. The CDR3 is made up of 16 amino acids. CDR3 in amino acids: CASSSSAKGSYNEQFF. Here the CDR3 DNA reads TGTGCCAGCAGCTCGTCCGCAAAAGGCTCCTACAATGAGCAGTTCTTC.

This sequence joins TRBV7-2 and TRBJ2-4; 10 bases map to TRBD2. The CDR3 is 16 residues long. The germline V gene has CDR1 SGHTA and CDR2 FQGNSA. Trimming took 2 bases from V and 7 from J; bases not matched to a gene: 8. The CDR3 DNA reads TGTGCCAGCAGCTTATCCTCCACTAGCGGGAAGAACATTCAGTACTTC. This sequence encodes CASSLSSTSGKNIQYF.